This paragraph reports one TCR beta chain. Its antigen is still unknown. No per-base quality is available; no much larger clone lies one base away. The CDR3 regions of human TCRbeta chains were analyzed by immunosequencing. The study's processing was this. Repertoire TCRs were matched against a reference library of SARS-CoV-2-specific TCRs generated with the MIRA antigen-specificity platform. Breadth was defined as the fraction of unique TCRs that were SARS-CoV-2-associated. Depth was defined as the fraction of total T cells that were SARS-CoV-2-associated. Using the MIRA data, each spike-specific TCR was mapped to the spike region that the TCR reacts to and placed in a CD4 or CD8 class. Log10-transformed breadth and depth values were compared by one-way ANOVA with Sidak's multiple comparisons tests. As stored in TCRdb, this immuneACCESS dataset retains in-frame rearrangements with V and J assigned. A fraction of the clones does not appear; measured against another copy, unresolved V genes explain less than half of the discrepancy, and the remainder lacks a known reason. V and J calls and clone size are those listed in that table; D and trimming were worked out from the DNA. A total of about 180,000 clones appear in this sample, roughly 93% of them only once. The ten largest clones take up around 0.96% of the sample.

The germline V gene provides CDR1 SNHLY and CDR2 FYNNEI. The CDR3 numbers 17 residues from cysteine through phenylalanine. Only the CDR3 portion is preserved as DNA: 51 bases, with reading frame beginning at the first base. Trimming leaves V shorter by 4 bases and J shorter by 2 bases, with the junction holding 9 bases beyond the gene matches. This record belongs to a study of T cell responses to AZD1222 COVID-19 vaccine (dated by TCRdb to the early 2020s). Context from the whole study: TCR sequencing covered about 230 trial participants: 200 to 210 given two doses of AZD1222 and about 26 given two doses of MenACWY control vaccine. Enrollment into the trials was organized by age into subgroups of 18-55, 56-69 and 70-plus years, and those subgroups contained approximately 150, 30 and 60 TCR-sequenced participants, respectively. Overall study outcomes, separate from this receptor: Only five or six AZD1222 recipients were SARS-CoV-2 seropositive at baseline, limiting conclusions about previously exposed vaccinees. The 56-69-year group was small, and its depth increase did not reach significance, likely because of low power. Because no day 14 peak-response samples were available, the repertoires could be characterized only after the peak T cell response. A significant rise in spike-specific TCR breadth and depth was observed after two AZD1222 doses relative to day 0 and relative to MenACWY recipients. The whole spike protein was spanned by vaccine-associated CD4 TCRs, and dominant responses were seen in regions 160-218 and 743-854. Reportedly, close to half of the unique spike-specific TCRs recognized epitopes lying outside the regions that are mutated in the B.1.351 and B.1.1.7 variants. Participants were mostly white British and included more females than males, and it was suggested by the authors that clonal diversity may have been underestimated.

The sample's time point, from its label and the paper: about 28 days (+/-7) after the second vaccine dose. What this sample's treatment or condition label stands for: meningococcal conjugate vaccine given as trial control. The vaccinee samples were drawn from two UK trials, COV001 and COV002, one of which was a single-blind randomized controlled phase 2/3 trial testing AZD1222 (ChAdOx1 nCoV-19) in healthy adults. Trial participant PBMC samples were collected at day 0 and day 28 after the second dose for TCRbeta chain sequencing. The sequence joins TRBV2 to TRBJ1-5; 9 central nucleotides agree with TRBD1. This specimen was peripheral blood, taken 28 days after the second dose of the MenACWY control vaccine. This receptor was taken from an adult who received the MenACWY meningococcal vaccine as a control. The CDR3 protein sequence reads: CASSGTGARVGNQPQHF. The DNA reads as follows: TGTGCCAGCAGTGGGACAGGGGCCAGGGTGGGCAATCAGCCCCAGCATTTT.